The clone carrying this T cell receptor beta chain appeared many times. Its antigen is currently unknown. Tregs were sorted as CD4+CD25+CD127-/low cells. After constant-region reverse-primer amplification, full-length variable regions underwent semi-nested PCR with Nested Universal Primer A. TCRdb reanalysed the 5' RACE reads using MiXCR and keeps one entry per CDR3 protein. The table lists more than 9,000 distinct CDR3 sequences, 17% of them singletons, with 3.5% to 4% in the top ten. Trimming stripped 0 bases from V and 2 bases from J, with 7 bases between. This CDR3 spans 15 amino acids. Germline assignment: CDR1 KGHSH and CDR2 LQKENI. Study conclusions and caveats: In terms of TCR gene usage, tumor memory CD4+ T cells clustered together with blood and lymph node memory CD4+ cells, as well as with lymph node naive CD4+ cells. Greatest tumor Treg TCR overlap was with tumor naive CD4+ cells.

The genes are TRBV18 and TRBJ2-2, with a possible D match to TRBD2 (6 bases). Sequenced: Tregs sorted from a lymph node. The sequence came from a female donor with breast cancer. The CDR3 is CASSPPGRNTGELFF. CDR3 sequence (DNA): TGTGCCAGCTCACCACCCGGGAGAAACACCGGGGAGCTGTTTTTT.